This is a list of T cell receptor beta chains from one sample in a study of blood T cell repertoires in COVID-19. Sequencing was performed with immunoSEQ multiplex PCR; in TCRdb, only in-frame clones are kept and a portion is missing. The sample holds about 480,000 clones, 70% to 90% seen once. Sequences were obtained from PBMCs or T cells enriched from blood (not recorded which). These TCRs come from a woman between 18 and 29 years old with acute COVID-19. Both conserved end residues are part of each CDR3. Each record gives: CDR3 length, V gene, clone size, D gene, J gene, CDR3 protein, CDR3 DNA. A D gene is named only where the DNA matches it firmly. Part of the rows lack a size; the others show once, few, many or a class for expanded clones.

CDR3 length: 12
V gene: TRBV7-9
clone size: .
D gene: TRBD1
J gene: TRBJ2-2
CDR3 protein: CASAQGAGELFF
CDR3 DNA: TGTGCCAGCGCCCAGGGGGCCGGGGAGCTGTTTTTT

CDR3 length: 14
V gene: TRBV5-5
clone size: .
D gene: .
J gene: TRBJ2-7
CDR3 protein: CASSLAQDSYEQYF
CDR3 DNA: TGTGCCAGCAGCTTGGCCCAGGACTCCTACGAGCAGTACTTC

CDR3 length: 15
V gene: TRBV6-2/TRBV6-3
clone size: .
D gene: .
J gene: TRBJ1-5
CDR3 protein: CASSKTGSSNQPQHF
CDR3 DNA: TGTGCCAGCAGTAAAACAGGGTCTAGCAATCAGCCCCAGCATTTT

CDR3 length: 14
V gene: TRBV11-2
clone size: .
D gene: .
J gene: TRBJ1-2
CDR3 protein: CASSLGGLRYGYTF
CDR3 DNA: TGTGCCAGCAGCTTAGGGGGGCTGAGGTATGGCTACACCTTC

CDR3 length: 15
V gene: TRBV23-1
clone size: once
D gene: .
J gene: TRBJ2-5
CDR3 protein: CASSQMGRAVETQYF
CDR3 DNA: TGCGCCAGCAGTCAAATGGGCAGGGCCGTGGAGACCCAGTACTTC

CDR3 length: 18
V gene: TRBV14
clone size: .
D gene: TRBD2
J gene: TRBJ2-1
CDR3 protein: CASSQDWWAGGQNNEQFF
CDR3 DNA: TGTGCCAGCAGCCAAGATTGGTGGGCGGGGGGGCAAAACAATGAGCAGTTCTTC

CDR3 length: 12
V gene: TRBV7-8
clone size: .
D gene: .
J gene: TRBJ1-1
CDR3 protein: CASSQGQGKAFF
CDR3 DNA: TGTGCCAGCAGCCAGGGGCAGGGGAAGGCTTTCTTT

CDR3 length: 12
V gene: TRBV28
clone size: .
D gene: .
J gene: TRBJ1-6
CDR3 protein: CASSLGGVPLHF
CDR3 DNA: TGTGCCAGCAGCCTGGGGGGGGTCCCCCTCCACTTT

CDR3 length: 15
V gene: TRBV3-1/TRBV3-2
clone size: .
D gene: .
J gene: TRBJ2-1
CDR3 protein: CASSLSPSSYNEQFF
CDR3 DNA: TGTGCCAGCAGTCTGTCCCCGAGCTCCTACAATGAGCAGTTCTTC

CDR3 length: 17
V gene: TRBV3-1/TRBV3-2
clone size: .
D gene: TRBD2
J gene: TRBJ2-5
CDR3 protein: CASSRMTTSGGPETQYF
CDR3 DNA: TGTGCCAGCAGCCGCATGACGACTAGCGGGGGGCCGGAGACCCAGTACTTC

CDR3 length: 17
V gene: TRBV27
clone size: .
D gene: TRBD1
J gene: TRBJ1-1
CDR3 protein: CASSRKTGWGLNTEAFF
CDR3 DNA: TGTGCCAGCAGCCGAAAGACAGGGTGGGGTTTAAACACTGAAGCTTTCTTT

CDR3 length: 15
V gene: TRBV5-6
clone size: .
D gene: .
J gene: TRBJ1-5
CDR3 protein: CASSLGRPDNQPQHF
CDR3 DNA: TGTGCCAGCAGCTTGGGGCGGCCGGACAATCAGCCCCAGCATTTT

CDR3 length: 11
V gene: TRBV6-5
clone size: .
D gene: .
J gene: TRBJ2-7
CDR3 protein: CASQRADEQYF
CDR3 DNA: TGTGCCAGCCAGAGGGCGGACGAGCAGTACTTC

CDR3 length: 14
V gene: TRBV5-1
clone size: .
D gene: TRBD2
J gene: TRBJ2-5
CDR3 protein: CASSLRGGIETQYF
CDR3 DNA: TGCGCCAGCAGCCTGCGGGGGGGCATTGAGACCCAGTACTTC

CDR3 length: 15
V gene: TRBV11-2
clone size: .
D gene: .
J gene: TRBJ1-4
CDR3 protein: CASTRKANLNEKLFF
CDR3 DNA: TGTGCCAGCACCCGAAAAGCGAATTTGAATGAAAAACTGTTTTTT

CDR3 length: 11
V gene: TRBV2
clone size: .
D gene: .
J gene: TRBJ1-5
CDR3 protein: CASSLGQPQHF
CDR3 DNA: TGTGCCAGCAGTCTGGGCCAGCCCCAGCATTTT

CDR3 length: 13
V gene: TRBV29-1
clone size: .
D gene: .
J gene: TRBJ1-2
CDR3 protein: CSVETAGPYGYTF
CDR3 DNA: TGCAGCGTTGAAACGGCAGGCCCCTATGGCTACACCTTC

CDR3 length: 15
V gene: TRBV3-1/TRBV3-2
clone size: .
D gene: .
J gene: TRBJ2-4
CDR3 protein: CASSQSILAKNIQYF
CDR3 DNA: TGTGCCAGCAGCCAATCTATACTAGCCAAAAACATTCAGTACTTC

CDR3 length: 15
V gene: TRBV3-1/TRBV3-2
clone size: .
D gene: .
J gene: TRBJ2-7
CDR3 protein: CASSQGRQSIYEQYF
CDR3 DNA: TGTGCCAGCAGCCAAGGAAGACAGAGTATCTACGAGCAGTACTTC

CDR3 length: 15
V gene: TRBV7-2
clone size: .
D gene: TRBD2
J gene: TRBJ2-5
CDR3 protein: CASRSVAGEWETQYF
CDR3 DNA: TGTGCCAGCAGGTCCGTAGCGGGAGAGTGGGAGACCCAGTACTTC

CDR3 length: 14
V gene: TRBV7-3
clone size: .
D gene: .
J gene: TRBJ2-7
CDR3 protein: CASSLRGGSDEQYF
CDR3 DNA: TGTGCCAGCAGCTTAAGGGGGGGCTCCGACGAGCAGTACTTC

CDR3 length: 11
V gene: TRBV7-2
clone size: .
D gene: .
J gene: TRBJ2-2
CDR3 protein: CASDEGGELFF
CDR3 DNA: TGTGCCAGCGATGAGGGCGGGGAGCTGTTTTTT

CDR3 length: 14
V gene: TRBV10-3
clone size: .
D gene: TRBD2
J gene: TRBJ2-1
CDR3 protein: CAIRTSGTYNEQFF
CDR3 DNA: TGTGCCATCAGGACTAGCGGGACGTACAATGAGCAGTTCTTC

CDR3 length: 16
V gene: TRBV28
clone size: .
D gene: .
J gene: TRBJ1-2
CDR3 protein: CASTTTGTTNHYGYTF
CDR3 DNA: TGTGCCAGCACCACCACCGGGACAACGAACCACTATGGCTACACCTTC

CDR3 length: 13
V gene: TRBV19
clone size: .
D gene: .
J gene: TRBJ1-2
CDR3 protein: CASLDRANYGYTF
CDR3 DNA: TGTGCCAGTTTAGACAGAGCTAACTATGGCTACACCTTC

CDR3 length: 16
V gene: TRBV4-1
clone size: .
D gene: .
J gene: TRBJ1-4
CDR3 protein: CASSQDAGVGNEKLFF
CDR3 DNA: TGCGCCAGCAGCCAAGATGCTGGAGTGGGTAATGAAAAACTGTTTTTT

CDR3 length: 15
V gene: TRBV27
clone size: .
D gene: .
J gene: TRBJ1-5
CDR3 protein: CASSLWGPGNQPQHF
CDR3 DNA: TGTGCCAGCAGTTTATGGGGGCCGGGGAATCAGCCCCAGCATTTT

CDR3 length: 14
V gene: TRBV25-1
clone size: once
D gene: TRBD1
J gene: TRBJ1-6
CDR3 protein: CASRLGQDNSPLHF
CDR3 DNA: TGTGCCAGCAGACTTGGACAGGATAATTCACCCCTCCACTTT

CDR3 length: 15
V gene: TRBV2
clone size: .
D gene: TRBD1
J gene: TRBJ2-6
CDR3 protein: CASRQGTSGANVLTF
CDR3 DNA: TGTGCCAGCAGACAGGGGACCTCTGGGGCCAACGTCCTGACTTTC

CDR3 length: 13
V gene: TRBV3-1/TRBV3-2
clone size: .
D gene: .
J gene: TRBJ1-1
CDR3 protein: CASSPSPDTEAFF
CDR3 DNA: TGTGCCAGCAGCCCGTCCCCCGACACTGAAGCTTTCTTT

CDR3 length: 15
V gene: TRBV7-9
clone size: .
D gene: .
J gene: TRBJ1-2
CDR3 protein: CASSLGRVGADGYTF
CDR3 DNA: TGTGCCAGCAGCTTGGGGAGAGTGGGGGCAGATGGCTACACCTTC

CDR3 length: 13
V gene: TRBV4-1
clone size: .
D gene: .
J gene: TRBJ2-7
CDR3 protein: CASSYRQDDEQYF
CDR3 DNA: TGCGCCAGCAGCTACCGACAGGACGACGAGCAGTACTTC

CDR3 length: 15
V gene: TRBV4-1
clone size: .
D gene: .
J gene: TRBJ1-2
CDR3 protein: CASSQDAGNWYGYTF
CDR3 DNA: TGCGCCAGCAGCCAAGATGCAGGAAATTGGTATGGCTACACCTTC

CDR3 length: 15
V gene: TRBV25-1
clone size: .
D gene: .
J gene: TRBJ1-4
CDR3 protein: CASSDDLGQNEKLFF
CDR3 DNA: TGTGCCAGCAGTGACGACCTCGGACAGAATGAAAAACTGTTTTTT

CDR3 length: 12
V gene: TRBV6-5
clone size: .
D gene: .
J gene: TRBJ1-6
CDR3 protein: CASKLYNSPLHF
CDR3 DNA: TGTGCCAGCAAACTGTATAATTCACCCCTCCACTTT

CDR3 length: 15
V gene: TRBV10-1
clone size: .
D gene: TRBD2
J gene: TRBJ2-1
CDR3 protein: CASSLGLAAWAEQFF
CDR3 DNA: TGCGCCAGCAGCCTGGGACTAGCGGCTTGGGCTGAGCAGTTCTTC

CDR3 length: 13
V gene: TRBV7-9
clone size: .
D gene: .
J gene: TRBJ1-5
CDR3 protein: CASSTGGNQPQHF
CDR3 DNA: TGTGCCAGCAGCACGGGGGGGAATCAGCCCCAGCATTTT

CDR3 length: 17
V gene: TRBV15
clone size: .
D gene: TRBD2
J gene: TRBJ2-7
CDR3 protein: CATSSRTLADYSHEQYF
CDR3 DNA: TGTGCCACCAGCAGCAGGACCCTAGCGGACTATTCTCATGAGCAGTACTTC

CDR3 length: 13
V gene: TRBV3-1/TRBV3-2
clone size: .
D gene: TRBD1
J gene: TRBJ1-1
CDR3 protein: CASSQRGQGRAFF
CDR3 DNA: TGTGCCAGCAGCCAAAGGGGACAGGGCCGAGCTTTCTTT

CDR3 length: 12
V gene: TRBV11-3
clone size: .
D gene: TRBD2
J gene: TRBJ2-1
CDR3 protein: CASSGRGNEQFF
CDR3 DNA: TGTGCCAGCAGCGGGAGGGGCAATGAGCAGTTCTTC

CDR3 length: 14
V gene: TRBV11-2
clone size: .
D gene: .
J gene: TRBJ1-2
CDR3 protein: CASKQAGRNYGYTF
CDR3 DNA: TGTGCCAGCAAACAGGCGGGGCGCAACTATGGCTACACCTTC

CDR3 length: 11
V gene: TRBV20-1
clone size: .
D gene: TRBD1
J gene: TRBJ2-1
CDR3 protein: CSAARQGEQFF
CDR3 DNA: TGCAGTGCTGCCCGACAGGGTGAGCAGTTCTTC

CDR3 length: 12
V gene: TRBV7-9
clone size: .
D gene: .
J gene: TRBJ1-2
CDR3 protein: CASSLIQGGYTF
CDR3 DNA: TGTGCCAGCAGCTTGATCCAGGGTGGCTACACCTTC

CDR3 length: 12
V gene: TRBV19
clone size: .
D gene: .
J gene: TRBJ1-1
CDR3 protein: CASSNMNTEAFF
CDR3 DNA: TGTGCCAGTAGTAACATGAACACTGAAGCTTTCTTT

CDR3 length: 14
V gene: TRBV24-1
clone size: .
D gene: .
J gene: TRBJ1-5
CDR3 protein: CATRPRGGNQPQHF
CDR3 DNA: TGTGCCACCAGACCCCGAGGAGGCAATCAGCCCCAGCATTTT

CDR3 length: 16
V gene: TRBV18
clone size: .
D gene: TRBD2
J gene: TRBJ2-1
CDR3 protein: CASSPIQTSGNNEQFF
CDR3 DNA: TGTGCCAGCTCACCAATACAGACTAGCGGGAACAATGAGCAGTTCTTC

CDR3 length: 14
V gene: TRBV2
clone size: .
D gene: TRBD1
J gene: TRBJ2-7
CDR3 protein: CASSTGTGSYEQYF
CDR3 DNA: TGTGCCAGCAGCACCGGGACAGGTTCCTACGAGCAGTACTTC

CDR3 length: 15
V gene: TRBV7-2
clone size: .
D gene: TRBD2
J gene: TRBJ2-5
CDR3 protein: CASSPRDYRGGTQYF
CDR3 DNA: TGTGCCAGCAGCCCCCGGGACTACCGCGGGGGGACCCAGTACTTC

CDR3 length: 14
V gene: TRBV7-8
clone size: .
D gene: TRBD1
J gene: TRBJ1-6
CDR3 protein: CASSPRQGGSPLHF
CDR3 DNA: TGTGCCAGCAGCCCCCGACAGGGTGGTTCACCCCTCCACTTT

CDR3 length: 12
V gene: TRBV25-1
clone size: .
D gene: .
J gene: TRBJ1-4
CDR3 protein: CASTEGYEKLFF
CDR3 DNA: TGTGCCAGCACGGAGGGTTATGAAAAACTGTTTTTT